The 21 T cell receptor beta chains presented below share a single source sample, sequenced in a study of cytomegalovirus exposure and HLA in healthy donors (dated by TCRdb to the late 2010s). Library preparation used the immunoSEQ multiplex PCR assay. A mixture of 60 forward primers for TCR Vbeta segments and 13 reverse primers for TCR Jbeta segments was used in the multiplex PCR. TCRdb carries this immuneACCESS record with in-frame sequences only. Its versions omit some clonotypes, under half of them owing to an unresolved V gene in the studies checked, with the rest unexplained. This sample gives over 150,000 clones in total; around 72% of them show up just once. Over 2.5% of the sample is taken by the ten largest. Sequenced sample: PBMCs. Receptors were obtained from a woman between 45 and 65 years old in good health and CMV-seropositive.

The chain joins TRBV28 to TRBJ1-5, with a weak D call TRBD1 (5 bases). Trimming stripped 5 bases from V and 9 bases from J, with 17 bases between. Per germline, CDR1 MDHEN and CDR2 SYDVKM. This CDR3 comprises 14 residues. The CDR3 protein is CASSPDRQKRPQHF. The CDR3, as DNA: TGTGCCAGCAGTCCAGACAGACAGAAAAGGCCCCAGCATTTT.

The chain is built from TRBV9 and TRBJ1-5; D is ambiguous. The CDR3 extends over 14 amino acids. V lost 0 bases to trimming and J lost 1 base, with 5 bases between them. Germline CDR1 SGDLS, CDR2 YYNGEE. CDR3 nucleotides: TGTGCCAGCAGCGTAGGGCAAAGCAATCAGCCCCAGCATTTT. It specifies CASSVGQSNQPQHF.

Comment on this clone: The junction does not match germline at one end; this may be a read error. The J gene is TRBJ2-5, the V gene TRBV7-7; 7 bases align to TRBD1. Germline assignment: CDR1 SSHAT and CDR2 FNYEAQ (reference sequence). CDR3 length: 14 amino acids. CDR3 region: CASSSGTEQETQYF. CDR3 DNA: TGTGCTAGCAGCTCTGGGACAGAACAAGAGACCCAGTACTTC.

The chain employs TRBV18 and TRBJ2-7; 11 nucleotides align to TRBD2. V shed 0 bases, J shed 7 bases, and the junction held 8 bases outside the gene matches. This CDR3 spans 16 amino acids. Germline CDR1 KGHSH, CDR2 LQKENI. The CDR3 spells CASSPPTSGDRGEQYF. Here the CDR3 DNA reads TGTGCCAGCTCACCACCGACTAGCGGGGACCGGGGAGAGCAGTACTTC.

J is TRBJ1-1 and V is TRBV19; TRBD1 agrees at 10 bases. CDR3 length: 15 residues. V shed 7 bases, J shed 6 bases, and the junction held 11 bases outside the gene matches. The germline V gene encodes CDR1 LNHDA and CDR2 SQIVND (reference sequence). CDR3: CASKIRQGARAEAFF. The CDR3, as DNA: TGTGCCAGTAAAATCCGACAGGGGGCCAGGGCTGAAGCTTTCTTT.

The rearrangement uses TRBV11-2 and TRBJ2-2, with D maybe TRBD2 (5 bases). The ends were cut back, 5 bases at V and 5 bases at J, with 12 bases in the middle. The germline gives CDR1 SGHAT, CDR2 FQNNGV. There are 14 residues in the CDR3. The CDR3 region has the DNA TGTGCCAGCAGCCCCGGGATTTCAACCGGGGAGCTGTTTTTT. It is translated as CASSPGISTGELFF.

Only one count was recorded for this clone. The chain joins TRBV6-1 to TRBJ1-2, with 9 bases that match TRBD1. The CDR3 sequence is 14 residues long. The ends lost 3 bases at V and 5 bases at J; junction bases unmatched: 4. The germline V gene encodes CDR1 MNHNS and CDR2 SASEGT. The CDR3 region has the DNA TGTGCCAGCAGTGATGGAGGGACAGGGTATGGCTACACCTTC. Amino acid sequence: CASSDGGTGYGYTF.

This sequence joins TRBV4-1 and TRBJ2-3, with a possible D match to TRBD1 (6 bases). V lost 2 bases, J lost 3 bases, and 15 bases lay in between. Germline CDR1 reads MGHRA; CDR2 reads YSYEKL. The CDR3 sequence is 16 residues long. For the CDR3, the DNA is TGCGCCAGCAGCCAAACGCCGGGACAACCTACAGATACGCAGTATTTT. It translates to CASSQTPGQPTDTQYF.

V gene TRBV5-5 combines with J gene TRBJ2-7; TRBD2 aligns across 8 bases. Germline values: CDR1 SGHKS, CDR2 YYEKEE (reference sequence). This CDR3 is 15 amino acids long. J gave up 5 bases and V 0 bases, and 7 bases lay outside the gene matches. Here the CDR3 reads CASSLEVSGTHEQYF. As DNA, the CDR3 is TGTGCCAGCAGCTTGGAGGTTAGCGGGACCCACGAGCAGTACTTC.

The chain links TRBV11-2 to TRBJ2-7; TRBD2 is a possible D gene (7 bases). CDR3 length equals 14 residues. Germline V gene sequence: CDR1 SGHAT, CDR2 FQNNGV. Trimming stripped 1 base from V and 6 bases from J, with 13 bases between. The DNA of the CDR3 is TGTGCCAGCAGCTTAGCCAGGGGAGGGGGCGAGCAGTACTTC. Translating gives CASSLARGGGEQYF.

CDR3 sequence (DNA): TGTGCCAGCAGCAATGGACAGGGACACGAGCAGTACTTC. Its protein product is CASSNGQGHEQYF. This chain joins TRBV21-1 and TRBJ2-7; the table's D call TRBD1 went unverified against the DNA. TRBV21-1 is recorded as a pseudogene. The CDR3 runs to 13 residues.

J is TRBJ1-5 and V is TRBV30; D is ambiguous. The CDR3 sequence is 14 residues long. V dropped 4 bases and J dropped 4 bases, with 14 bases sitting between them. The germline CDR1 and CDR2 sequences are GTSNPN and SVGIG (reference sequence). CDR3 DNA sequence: TGTGCCTGGACGGCAGGCCAGGTTAATCAGCCCCAGCATTTT. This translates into CAWTAGQVNQPQHF.

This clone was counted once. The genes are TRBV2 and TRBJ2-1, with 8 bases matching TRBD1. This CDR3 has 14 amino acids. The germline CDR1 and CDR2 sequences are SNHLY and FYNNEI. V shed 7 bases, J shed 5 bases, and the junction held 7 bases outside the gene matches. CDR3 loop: CASITAQGDNEQFF. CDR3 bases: TGTGCCAGCATCACAGCACAGGGGGACAATGAGCAGTTCTTC. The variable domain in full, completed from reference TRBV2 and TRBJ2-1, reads EPEVTQTPSHQVTQMGQEVILRCVPISNHLYFYWYRQILGQKVEFLVSFYNNEISEKSEIFDDQFSVERPDGSNFTLKIRSTKLEDSAMYFCASITAQGDNEQFFGPGTRLTVL.

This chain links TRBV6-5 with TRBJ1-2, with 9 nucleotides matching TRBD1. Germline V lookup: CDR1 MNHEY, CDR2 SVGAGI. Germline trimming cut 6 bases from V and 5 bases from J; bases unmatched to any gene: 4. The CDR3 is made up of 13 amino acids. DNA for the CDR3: TGTGCCAGCAGCCCCGACAGGGGGTATGGCTACACCTTC. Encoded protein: CASSPDRGYGYTF.

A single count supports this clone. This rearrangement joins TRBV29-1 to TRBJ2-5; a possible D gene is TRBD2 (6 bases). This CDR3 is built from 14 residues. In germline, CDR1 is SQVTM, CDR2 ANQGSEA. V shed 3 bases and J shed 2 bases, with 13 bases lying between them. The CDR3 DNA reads TGCAGCGTTGAGGGTCGAGGGAGGCAAGAGACCCAGTACTTC. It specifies CSVEGRGRQETQYF.

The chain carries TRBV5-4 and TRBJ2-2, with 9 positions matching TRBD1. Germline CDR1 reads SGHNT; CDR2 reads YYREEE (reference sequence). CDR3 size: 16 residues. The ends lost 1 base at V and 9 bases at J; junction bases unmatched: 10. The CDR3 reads CASSLPGQGSSRELFF. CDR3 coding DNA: TGTGCCAGCAGCTTGCCGGGACAGGGAAGTAGCAGGGAGCTGTTTTTT.

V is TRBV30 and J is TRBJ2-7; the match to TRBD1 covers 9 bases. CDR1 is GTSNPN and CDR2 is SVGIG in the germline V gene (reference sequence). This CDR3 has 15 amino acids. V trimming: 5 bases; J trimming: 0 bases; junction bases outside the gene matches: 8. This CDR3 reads CAWEPRDRVSYEQYF. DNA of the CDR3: TGTGCCTGGGAACCCCGGGACAGGGTCTCCTACGAGCAGTACTTC.

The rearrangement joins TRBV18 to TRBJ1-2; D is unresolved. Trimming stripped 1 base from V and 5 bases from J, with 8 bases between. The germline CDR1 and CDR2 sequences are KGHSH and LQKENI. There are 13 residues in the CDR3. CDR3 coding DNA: TGTGCCAGCTCACCACAGCCAGGTTATGGCTACACCTTC. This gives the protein CASSPQPGYGYTF.

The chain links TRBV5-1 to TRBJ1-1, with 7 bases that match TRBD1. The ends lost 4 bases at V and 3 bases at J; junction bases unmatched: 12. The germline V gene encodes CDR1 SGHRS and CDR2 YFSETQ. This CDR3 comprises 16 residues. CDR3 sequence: CASSPGQHLLYTEAFF. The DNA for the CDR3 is TGCGCCAGCAGCCCGGGACAGCATCTTCTTTACACTGAAGCTTTCTTT.

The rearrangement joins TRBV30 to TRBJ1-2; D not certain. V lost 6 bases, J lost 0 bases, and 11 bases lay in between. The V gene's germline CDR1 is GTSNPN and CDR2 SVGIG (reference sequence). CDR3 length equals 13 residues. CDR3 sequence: CACTSSANYGYTF. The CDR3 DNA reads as TGTGCCTGTACTAGTAGTGCTAACTATGGCTACACCTTC.

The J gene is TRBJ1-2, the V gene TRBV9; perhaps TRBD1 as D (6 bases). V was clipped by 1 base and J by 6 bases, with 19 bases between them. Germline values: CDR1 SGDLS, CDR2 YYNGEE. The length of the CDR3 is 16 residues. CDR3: CASSVRGGTGEDGYTF. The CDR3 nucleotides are TGTGCCAGCAGCGTAAGAGGGGGAACAGGAGAGGATGGCTACACCTTC.